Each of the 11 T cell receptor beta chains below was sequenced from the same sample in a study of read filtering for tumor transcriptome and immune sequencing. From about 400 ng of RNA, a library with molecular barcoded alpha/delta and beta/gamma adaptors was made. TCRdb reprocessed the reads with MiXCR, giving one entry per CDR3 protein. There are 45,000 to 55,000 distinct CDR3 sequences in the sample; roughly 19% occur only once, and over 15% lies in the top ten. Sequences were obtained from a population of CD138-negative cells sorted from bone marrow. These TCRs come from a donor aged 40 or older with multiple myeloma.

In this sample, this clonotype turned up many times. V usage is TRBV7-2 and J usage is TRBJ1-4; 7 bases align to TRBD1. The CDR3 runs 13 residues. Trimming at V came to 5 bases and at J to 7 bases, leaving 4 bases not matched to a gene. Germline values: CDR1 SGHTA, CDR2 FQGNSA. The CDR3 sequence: CASSTWDSEKLFF. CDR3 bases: TGTGCCAGCAGCACCTGGGACAGTGAAAAACTGTTTTTT.

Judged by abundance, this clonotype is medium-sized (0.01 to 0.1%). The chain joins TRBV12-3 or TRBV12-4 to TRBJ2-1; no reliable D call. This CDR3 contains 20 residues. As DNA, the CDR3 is TGTGCTAGTGTTCCCGACCGAACCCAGATCCTGAACAGTCCTCTCACTGAGCAGTTCTTC. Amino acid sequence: CASVPDRTQILNSPLTEQFF.

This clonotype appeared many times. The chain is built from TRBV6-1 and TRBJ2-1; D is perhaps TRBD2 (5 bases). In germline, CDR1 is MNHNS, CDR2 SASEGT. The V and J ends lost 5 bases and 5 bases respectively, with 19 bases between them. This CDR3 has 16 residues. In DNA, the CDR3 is TGTGCCAGCAGTCTCGTTCCGGGGAATTATGACAATGAGCAGTTCTTC. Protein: CASSLVPGNYDNEQFF.

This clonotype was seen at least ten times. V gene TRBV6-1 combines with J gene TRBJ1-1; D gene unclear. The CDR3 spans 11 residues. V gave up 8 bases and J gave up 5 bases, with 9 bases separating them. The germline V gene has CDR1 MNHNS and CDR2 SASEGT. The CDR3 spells CASGERTEAFF. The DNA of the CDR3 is TGTGCCAGCGGCGAAAGGACTGAAGCTTTCTTT.

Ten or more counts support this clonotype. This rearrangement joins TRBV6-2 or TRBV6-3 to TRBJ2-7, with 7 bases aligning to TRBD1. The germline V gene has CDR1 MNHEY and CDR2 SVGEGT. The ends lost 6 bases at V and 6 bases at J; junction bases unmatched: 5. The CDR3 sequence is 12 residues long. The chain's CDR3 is CASRTGAPEQYF. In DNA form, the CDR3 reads TGTGCCAGCAGAACAGGGGCCCCCGAGCAGTACTTC.

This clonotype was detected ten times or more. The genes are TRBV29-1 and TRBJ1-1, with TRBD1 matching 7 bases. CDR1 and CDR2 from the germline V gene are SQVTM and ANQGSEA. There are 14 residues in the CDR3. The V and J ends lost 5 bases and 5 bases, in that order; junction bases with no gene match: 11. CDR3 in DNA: TGCAGCGTTACCACAGGGGCCGGAGGGACTGAAGCTTTCTTT. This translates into CSVTTGAGGTEAFF.

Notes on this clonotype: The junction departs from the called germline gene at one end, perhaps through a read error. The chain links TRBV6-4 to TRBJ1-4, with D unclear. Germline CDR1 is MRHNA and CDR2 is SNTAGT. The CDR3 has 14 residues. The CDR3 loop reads CASSEKEGREKTVF. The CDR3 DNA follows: TGTGCCAGCAGTGAAAAGGAGGGCCGAGAAAAAACTGTTTTT.

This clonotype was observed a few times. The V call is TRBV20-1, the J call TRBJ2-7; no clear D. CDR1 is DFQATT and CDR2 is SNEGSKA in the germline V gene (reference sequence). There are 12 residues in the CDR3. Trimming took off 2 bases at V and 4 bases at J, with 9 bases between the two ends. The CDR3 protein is CSARPDGYEQYF. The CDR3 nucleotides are TGCAGTGCTAGACCGGACGGTTACGAGCAGTACTTC.

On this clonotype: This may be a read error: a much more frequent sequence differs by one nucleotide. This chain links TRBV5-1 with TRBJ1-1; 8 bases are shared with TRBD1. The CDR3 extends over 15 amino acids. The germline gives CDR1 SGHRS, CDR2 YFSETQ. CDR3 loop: CASSLDPGGGTEALF. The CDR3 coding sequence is TGCGCCAGCAGCTTGGATCCAGGGGGCGGAACTGAAGCTCTCTTT.

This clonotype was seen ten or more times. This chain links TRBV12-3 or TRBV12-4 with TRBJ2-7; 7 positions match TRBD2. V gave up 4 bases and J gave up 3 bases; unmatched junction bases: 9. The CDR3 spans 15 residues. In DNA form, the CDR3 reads TGTGCCAGCAGTTCCTCTAGCGGAGTCCGCTACGAGCAGTACTTC. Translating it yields CASSSSSGVRYEQYF.

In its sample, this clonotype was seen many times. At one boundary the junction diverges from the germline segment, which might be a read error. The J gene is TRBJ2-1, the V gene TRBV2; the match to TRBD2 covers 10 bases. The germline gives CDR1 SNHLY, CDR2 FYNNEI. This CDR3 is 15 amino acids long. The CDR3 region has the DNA TGTGCCAGCAGAGAAGCGGGAGGGCTATGGAATGAGCAGTTCTTC. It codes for CASREAGGLWNEQFF.